Listed here are 5 T cell receptor beta chains from one sample, sequenced in a study of blood T cell repertoires in COVID-19 (dated by TCRdb to 2020 to 2021). Library construction relied on the immunoSEQ multiplex PCR assay. Imported from immuneACCESS, the table was reduced by TCRdb to in-frame sequences with V and J called. These copies leave out some clones; in studies compared against another copy, an unresolved V gene accounts for under half, and the cause of the remainder is not known. This sample is represented by some 190,000 clones; around 86% of them were singletons. Roughly 24% of the sample comes from the top ten. The specimen sequenced was PBMCs or T cells enriched from blood (not recorded which). All receptors derive from a woman aged 40 to 50 in a cohort exposed to, infected with or recovered from COVID-19 (not recorded which).

This chain links TRBV5-1 with TRBJ2-2; the match to TRBD1 covers 7 bases. This CDR3 region has 15 residues. Germline V CDR1 and CDR2: SGHRS, YFSETQ. V shed 4 bases and J 0 bases; nucleotides not matched to a gene: 3. Written as DNA, the CDR3 is TGCGCCAGCAGCCCCCAGGGGGCGAACACCGGGGAGCTGTTTTTT. Translated: CASSPQGANTGELFF.

This chain uses TRBV28 with TRBJ1-3; D is unclear. Germline V gene lookup returns CDR1 MDHEN and CDR2 SYDVKM. The CDR3 spans 12 residues. Trimming removed 4 bases from V and 6 bases from J, with 7 bases in between. For the CDR3, the DNA is TGTGCCAGCAGTTCCCCTTTAAACACCATATATTTT. This encodes CASSSPLNTIYF.

The table lists this clone with a count of one. The chain uses TRBV9 and TRBJ1-4, with 8 bases matching TRBD1. The ends lost 4 bases at V and 14 bases at J; junction bases unmatched: 10. Germline V gene data show CDR1 as SGDLS and CDR2 as YYNGEE. The CDR3 totals 13 residues. The chain's CDR3 is CASSIESGGPLFF. In DNA form, the CDR3 reads TGTGCCAGCAGCATTGAGTCAGGGGGCCCGCTGTTTTTT.

The chain combines TRBV19 with TRBJ1-5, with 7 bases matching TRBD1. CDR1 and CDR2 (germline): LNHDA, SQIVND (reference sequence). V gave up 7 bases and J gave up 3 bases; unmatched junction bases: 9. This CDR3 is built from 15 residues. In DNA, the CDR3 is TGTGCCAGTACTAAGGTTAAGGGGGCCAATCAGCCCCAGCATTTT. This codes for CASTKVKGANQPQHF.

The J gene is TRBJ1-6, the V gene TRBV28; 10 bases align to TRBD1. CDR1 is MDHEN and CDR2 is SYDVKM in the germline V gene. CDR3 length: 14 amino acids. With 5 bases clipped from V and 14 bases from J, the junction kept 9 bases outside the gene matches. CDR3 residues: CASSPPGQGLTLHF. The CDR3 nucleotides read TGTGCCAGCAGTCCTCCGGGACAGGGGCTAACCCTCCACTTT.